The 31 T cell receptor beta chains reported below all come from one sample, sequenced in a study of blood T cell repertoires in COVID-19 (dated by TCRdb to the early 2020s). Libraries were made using the immunoSEQ multiplex PCR assay. TCRdb obtained this table from immuneACCESS and retained in-frame rearrangements with V and J assigned. These tables miss some clones; where compared with another copy, unresolved V genes account for less than half of the shortfall, and the remainder is unexplained. The sample has roughly 380,000 clones on record, approximately 90% of them singletons. The biggest ten clones account for 1.5% to 1.9% of the sample. Sequenced input: peripheral blood. Receptors were obtained from a woman aged 40-49 years with COVID-19, enrolled during active disease.

The genes are TRBV3-1 (or the pseudogene TRBV3-2) and TRBJ1-2; 10 bases line up with TRBD1. V trimming: 6 bases; J trimming: 8 bases; junction bases outside the gene matches: 9. CDR3 length: 14 amino acids. Per germline, CDR1 LGHDT and CDR2 YNNKEL (reference sequence). CDR3 protein: CASRHRQGALGYTF. CDR3 coding DNA: TGTGCCAGCAGACACAGACAGGGGGCGCTCGGCTACACCTTC.

V usage is TRBV5-1 and J usage is TRBJ2-3; D ambiguous. This CDR3 is built from 13 residues. CDR1 and CDR2 from the germline V gene are SGHRS and YFSETQ. V lost 0 bases and J 4 bases, leaving 6 bases between the germline ends. CDR3 residues: CASSLAIADTQYF. The CDR3 DNA sequence: TGCGCCAGCAGCTTGGCCATAGCAGATACGCAGTATTTT.

V and J are TRBV9 and TRBJ2-7, with TRBD1 matching over 8 bases. CDR1 is SGDLS and CDR2 is YYNGEE in the germline V gene. The CDR3 extends over 14 amino acids. Trimming removed 3 bases from V and 4 bases from J; junction bases left unmatched: 6. CDR3 sequence (DNA): TGTGCCAGCAGCGCCGGACAGGGACCTTACGAGCAGTACTTC. Translating gives CASSAGQGPYEQYF.

Note on this clone: This CDR3 is also generated by other DNA sequences in the sample. The DNA of the CDR3 is TGCGCCAGCAGCTTGCAGGGGAATGAAAAACTGTTTTTT. The encoded protein is CASSLQGNEKLFF. This rearrangement joins TRBV5-1 to TRBJ1-4, with D perhaps matching TRBD1 (6 bases). CDR1 SGHRS and CDR2 YFSETQ come from the germline V gene. This CDR3 is built from 13 residues. The V end lost 1 base, the J end lost 5 bases, and 6 bases lay between the germline ends.

The V gene is TRBV7-2, the J gene TRBJ1-2, with 7 nucleotides matching TRBD1. Trimming at V came to 0 bases and at J to 3 bases, leaving 4 bases not matched to a gene. This CDR3 region has 15 residues. Germline V gene sequence: CDR1 SGHTA, CDR2 FQGNSA. The CDR3 DNA follows: TGTGCCAGCAGCTTAGCTGGGCAGGGGGACTATGGCTACACCTTC. Protein: CASSLAGQGDYGYTF. The entire variable domain, with the rest obtained from reference TRBV7-2 and TRBJ1-2, is as follows: GAGVSQSPSNKVTEKGKDVELRCDPISGHTALYWYRQSLGQGLEFLIYFQGNSAPDKSGLPSDRFSAERTGGSVSTLTIQRTQQEDSAVYLCASSLAGQGDYGYTFGSGTRLTVV.

On this clone: The sample contains more than one DNA sequence encoding this CDR3. This chain uses TRBV27 with TRBJ2-7, with 9 bases aligning to TRBD1. Per the germline V gene, CDR1 is MNHEY and CDR2 is SMNVEV (reference sequence). Trimming took 4 bases from V and 0 from J; bases not matched to a gene: 4. The CDR3 has 15 amino acids. The CDR3 protein is CASSSGQGISYEQYF. The CDR3 DNA follows: TGTGCCAGCAGTTCGGGACAGGGTATCTCCTACGAGCAGTACTTC.

The chain recombines TRBV25-1 with TRBJ1-5; a possible D gene is TRBD1 (5 bases). CDR1 is MGHDK and CDR2 is SYGVNS in the germline V gene. The V gene lost 6 bases and the J gene lost 3 bases, with 12 bases spanning the gap. The CDR3 has 14 amino acids. The CDR3 is CASSDWGVNQPQHF. In DNA, the CDR3 is TGTGCCAGCAGCGATTGGGGGGTCAATCAGCCCCAGCATTTT. The variable domain in full, completed from reference TRBV25-1 and TRBJ1-5, reads EADIYQTPRYLVIGTGKKITLECSQTMGHDKMYWYQQDPGMELHLIHYSYGVNSTEKGDLSSESTVSRIRTEHFPLTLESARPSHTSQYLCASSDWGVNQPQHFGDGTRLSIL.

The chain is built from TRBV18 and TRBJ2-7, with 7 nucleotides matching TRBD2. J lost 0 bases, V lost 2 bases, and 7 bases had no gene match. In germline, CDR1 is KGHSH, CDR2 LQKENI. CDR3 length equals 16 residues. CDR3 sequence reads: CASSPYALAGSYEQYF. CDR3 DNA sequence: TGTGCCAGCTCACCATATGCGTTAGCGGGCTCCTACGAGCAGTACTTC.

The gene calls are TRBV7-9 and TRBJ2-1; 11 bases match TRBD2. After removal of 5 bases from V and 6 bases from J, the junction contained 9 bases not matched to a gene. Germline CDR1 is SEHNR and CDR2 is FQNEAQ (reference sequence). The CDR3 runs to 16 residues. The CDR3 region is CASSPLAGGPVNEQFF. DNA for the CDR3: TGTGCCAGCAGCCCGTTAGCGGGAGGGCCTGTCAATGAGCAGTTCTTC.

The genes are TRBV27 and TRBJ1-2, with 8 bases matching TRBD1. V gave up 4 bases and J gave up 4 bases; unmatched junction bases: 5. Germline CDR1 is MNHEY and CDR2 is SMNVEV (reference sequence). The CDR3 spans 14 residues. The chain's CDR3 is CASSSETGVYGYTF. The CDR3 DNA reads TGTGCCAGCAGTTCTGAGACAGGGGTCTATGGCTACACCTTC.

The J gene is TRBJ1-2, the V gene TRBV6-5; D gene unclear. The length of the CDR3 is 13 residues. Germline V gives CDR1 MNHEY, CDR2 SVGAGI. V shed 8 bases and J shed 5 bases, with 15 bases lying between them. The CDR3 is CASRRPDQYGYTF. CDR3 sequence (DNA): TGTGCCAGCCGGAGGCCAGACCAGTATGGCTACACCTTC.

V is TRBV3-1 (or the pseudogene TRBV3-2) and J is TRBJ2-7, with a weak D call TRBD1 (6 bases). The V and J ends lost 4 bases and 4 bases respectively, with 14 bases between them. This CDR3 is built from 14 residues. The germline V gene encodes CDR1 LGHDT and CDR2 YNNKEL (reference sequence). The CDR3 reads CASSLGAGEYEQYF. DNA of the CDR3: TGTGCCAGCAGCCTAGGGGCAGGGGAGTACGAGCAGTACTTC.

This clone has only one observation. The V gene is TRBV19, the J gene TRBJ2-1; D is perhaps TRBD2 (6 bases). The ends were cut back, 10 bases at V and 9 bases at J, with 19 bases in the middle. CDR1 is LNHDA, CDR2 SQIVND, per germline (reference sequence). The CDR3 consists of 13 residues. The CDR3 DNA reads as TGTGCCACCCAGTGGCGGGGAAGGCCTGAGCAGTTCTTC. It encodes CATQWRGRPEQFF.

The chain has TRBV27 and TRBJ2-2; tentatively, D is TRBD1 (6 bases). This CDR3 region has 14 residues. Germline V CDR1 and CDR2: MNHEY, SMNVEV (reference sequence). V gave up 4 bases and J gave up 4 bases, with 10 bases separating them. The CDR3: CASSSGQFTGELFF. The CDR3, as DNA: TGTGCCAGCAGTTCCGGACAGTTCACCGGGGAGCTGTTTTTT.

This clone appeared once. The J gene is TRBJ2-1, the V gene TRBV7-8; 9 nucleotides line up with TRBD1. V lost 2 bases to trimming and J lost 10 bases; unmatched junction nucleotides: 3. CDR1 SGHVS and CDR2 FQNEAQ come from the germline V gene. This CDR3 comprises 13 residues. The CDR3 region has the DNA TGTGCCAGCAGCTTACAAGGACAGGGGGAGCAGTTCTTC. It codes for CASSLQGQGEQFF.

The J gene is TRBJ1-2, the V gene TRBV7-2; D is perhaps TRBD1 (5 bases). Trimming shortened V by 0 bases and J by 4 bases, and 15 bases separated the two germline ends. CDR3 length equals 16 residues. Germline-derived CDR1 and CDR2 are SGHTA and FQGNSA. The CDR3 region has the DNA TGTGCCAGCAGCTTAGCCGGACAAGGGATGACCTATGGCTACACCTTC. Translation: CASSLAGQGMTYGYTF. The full variable domain, in which reference TRBV7-2 and TRBJ1-2 provide the parts outside the CDR3, is GAGVSQSPSNKVTEKGKDVELRCDPISGHTALYWYRQSLGQGLEFLIYFQGNSAPDKSGLPSDRFSAERTGGSVSTLTIQRTQQEDSAVYLCASSLAGQGMTYGYTFGSGTRLTVV.

This clone was observed a few times. The V and J genes are TRBV7-8 and TRBJ2-7; D not resolved. From germline, CDR1 is SGHVS and CDR2 FQNEAQ. This CDR3 contains 15 residues. V lost 1 base to trimming and J lost 2 bases, with 12 bases between them. CDR3 DNA sequence: TGTGCCAGCAGCTTAGTAAGGAGAGAGGCCTACGAGCAGTACTTC. Translated, it gives CASSLVRREAYEQYF.

The gene calls are TRBV4-1 and TRBJ2-7, with TRBD2 identical over 14 bases. Germline lookup yields CDR1 MGHRA and CDR2 YSYEKL. The CDR3 contains 18 residues. J was trimmed by 4 bases and V by 1 base; bases with no gene match: 9. The CDR3 sequence: CASSQGLAGGPWDYEQYF. CDR3 DNA sequence: TGCGCCAGCAGCCAAGGACTAGCGGGAGGGCCCTGGGATTACGAGCAGTACTTC.

V is TRBV10-3 and J is TRBJ2-2; possible D gene TRBD1, 6 bases. V was cut by 3 bases and J by 5 bases, with 16 bases left in between. This CDR3 has 16 residues. Germline assignment: CDR1 ENHRY and CDR2 SYGVKD. This CDR3 reads CAISDPTGIRTGELFF. CDR3 in DNA: TGTGCCATCAGTGACCCCACAGGGATCAGAACCGGGGAGCTGTTTTTT.

The chain is built from TRBV3-1 (or the pseudogene TRBV3-2) and TRBJ1-3, with TRBD1 as a possible D gene (5 bases). Per germline, CDR1 LGHDT and CDR2 YNNKEL (reference sequence). The CDR3 totals 14 residues. V was pared by 4 bases and J by 7 bases, with 14 bases between. CDR3 protein: CASSPLLEGNTIYF. DNA of the CDR3: TGTGCCAGCAGCCCCCTTTTGGAGGGGAACACCATATATTTT.

The rearrangement links TRBV30 to TRBJ1-2, with TRBD1 identical over 7 bases. The length of the CDR3 is 14 residues. Germline CDR1 is GTSNPN and CDR2 is SVGIG (reference sequence). The ends lost 5 bases at V and 0 bases at J; junction bases unmatched: 6. The CDR3 DNA reads as TGTGCCTGGGGGACAGCTCACGCTAACTATGGCTACACCTTC. The encoded protein is CAWGTAHANYGYTF.

The chain links TRBV6-5 to TRBJ1-1; D gene unclear. Germline CDR1 is MNHEY and CDR2 is SVGAGI. Trimming stripped 6 bases from V and 8 bases from J, with 13 bases between. The CDR3 spans 12 residues. The CDR3 coding sequence is TGTGCCAGCAGACACGTGTCCCCGGAAGCTTTCTTT. It specifies CASRHVSPEAFF.

The rearrangement links TRBV6-5 to TRBJ2-3; 9 positions agree with TRBD2. Germline trimming cut 4 bases from V and 1 base from J; bases unmatched to any gene: 6. Germline V gives CDR1 MNHEY, CDR2 SVGAGI. The CDR3 sequence is 16 residues long. The CDR3 bases are TGTGCCAGCAGTTCGCGGGAGGGCCTTGGCACAGATACGCAGTATTTT. This sequence encodes CASSSREGLGTDTQYF.

The chain recombines TRBV7-9 with TRBJ1-1, with 7 bases aligning to TRBD1. V was pared by 6 bases and J by 4 bases, with 8 bases of the junction left unmatched. The germline V gene encodes CDR1 SEHNR and CDR2 FQNEAQ (reference sequence). The CDR3 totals 14 residues. The CDR3 DNA sequence: TGTGCCAGCAGGTCAGACAGGGCGGGCACTGAAGCTTTCTTT. Residues: CASRSDRAGTEAFF.

The table lists this clone with a few counts. This chain connects TRBV7-2 to TRBJ1-2; weak D call: TRBD1 (6 bases). V shed 5 bases and J shed 5 bases, with 18 bases lying between them. The germline V gene encodes CDR1 SGHTA and CDR2 FQGNSA. The CDR3 length is 15 residues. The CDR3 reads CASSAEDSAHYGYTF. The DNA of the CDR3 is TGTGCCAGCAGCGCGGAGGACAGCGCCCATTATGGCTACACCTTC.

The J gene is TRBJ1-5, the V gene TRBV19; TRBD1 might be the D (5 bases). Germline V gives CDR1 LNHDA, CDR2 SQIVND (reference sequence). The CDR3 has 16 amino acids. Trimming pared 1 base from V and 3 bases from J, leaving 13 bases between. CDR3 DNA sequence: TGTGCCAGTAGTATAGGAGGCGCGGGGGTCAATCAGCCCCAGCATTTT. Amino acid sequence: CASSIGGAGVNQPQHF.

A remark on this clone: At the DNA level, this CDR3 is encoded by other sequences in the same sample as well. This chain's CDR3 is CASSALNEQFF. Here the CDR3 DNA reads TGTGCCAGCAGTGCGCTCAATGAGCAGTTCTTC. This chain joins TRBV9 and TRBJ2-1; D call uncertain. The CDR3 contains 11 residues. Germline CDR1 and CDR2: SGDLS and YYNGEE. V was trimmed by 5 bases and J by 6 bases, leaving 6 bases between them.

This clone was seen just once. The chain uses TRBV4-2 and TRBJ1-6; D call uncertain. V lost 2 bases and J 8 bases, leaving 10 bases between the germline ends. This CDR3 has 14 residues. Germline CDR1 is LGHNA and CDR2 is YNFKEQ. The CDR3 DNA sequence: TGTGCCAGCAGCCAAACGAGCTTAGATTCACCCCTCCACTTT. Amino acids: CASSQTSLDSPLHF.

The chain carries TRBV27 and TRBJ1-5; D gene uncertain. The CDR3 is 14 amino acids. The ends were cut back, 7 bases at V and 0 bases at J, with 10 bases in the middle. Germline assignment: CDR1 MNHEY and CDR2 SMNVEV (reference sequence). CDR3 nucleotides: TGTGCCAGCAAGTTGCAGTATAGCAATCAGCCCCAGCATTTT. As protein: CASKLQYSNQPQHF.

The gene calls are TRBV5-1 and TRBJ2-1; 15 positions agree with TRBD2. J was trimmed by 7 bases and V by 1 base; bases with no gene match: 3. CDR3 size: 16 residues. The germline gives CDR1 SGHRS, CDR2 YFSETQ. CDR3 coding DNA: TGCGCCAGCAGCTTGCGCGGGACTAGCGGGAGGAATGAGCAGTTCTTC. This gives the protein CASSLRGTSGRNEQFF.

The chain carries TRBV7-2 and TRBJ2-5, with 7 bases fitting TRBD1. The CDR3 has 15 residues. Losses at the gene ends were 1 base for V and 4 bases for J; bases not matched to a gene: 6. CDR1 and CDR2 from the germline V gene are SGHTA and FQGNSA. The CDR3 DNA is TGTGCCAGCAGCTTAGGACAGGGCGTGGGAGAGACCCAGTACTTC. This gives the protein CASSLGQGVGETQYF.